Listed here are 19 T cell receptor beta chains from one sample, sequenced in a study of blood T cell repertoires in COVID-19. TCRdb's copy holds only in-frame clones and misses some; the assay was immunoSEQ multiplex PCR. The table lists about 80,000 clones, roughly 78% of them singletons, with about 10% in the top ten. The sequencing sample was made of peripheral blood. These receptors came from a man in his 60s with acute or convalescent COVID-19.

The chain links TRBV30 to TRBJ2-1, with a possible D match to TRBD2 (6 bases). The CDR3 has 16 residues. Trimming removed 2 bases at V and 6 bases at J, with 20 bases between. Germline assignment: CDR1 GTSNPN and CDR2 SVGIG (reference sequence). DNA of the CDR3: TGTGCCTGGAGTACGGGGACTCACCTCCCCGTCAATGAGCAGTTCTTC. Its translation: CAWSTGTHLPVNEQFF. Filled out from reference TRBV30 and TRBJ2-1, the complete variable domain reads SQTIHQWPATLVQPVGSPLSLECTVEGTSNPNLYWYRQAAGRGLQLLFYSVGIGQISSEVPQNLSASRPQDRQFILSSKKLLLSDSGFYLCAWSTGTHLPVNEQFFGPGTRLTVL.

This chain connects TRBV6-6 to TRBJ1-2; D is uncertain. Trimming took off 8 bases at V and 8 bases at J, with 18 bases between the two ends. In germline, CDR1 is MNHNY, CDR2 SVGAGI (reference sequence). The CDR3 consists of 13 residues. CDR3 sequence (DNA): TGTGCCAGCGGCGGGAGGCCCAGTGAGGGCTACACCTTC. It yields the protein CASGGRPSEGYTF.

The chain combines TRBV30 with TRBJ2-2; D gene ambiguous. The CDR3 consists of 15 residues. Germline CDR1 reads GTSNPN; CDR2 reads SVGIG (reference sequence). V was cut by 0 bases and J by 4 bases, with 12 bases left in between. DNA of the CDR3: TGTGCCTGGAGTGTTCCGGTTGTACTCACCGGGGAGCTGTTTTTT. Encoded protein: CAWSVPVVLTGELFF.

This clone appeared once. The CDR3 coding sequence is TGTGCCATCAGTGATCAGGCGGGGGACTCCCCTTTTTTGAACACCGGGGAGCTGTTTTTT. This sequence encodes CAISDQAGDSPFLNTGELFF. The chain links TRBV10-3 to TRBJ2-2, with 7 nucleotides matching TRBD2. The CDR3 consists of 20 residues. Germline lookup yields CDR1 ENHRY and CDR2 SYGVKD. V lost 3 bases, J lost 1 base, and 17 bases stayed unmatched.

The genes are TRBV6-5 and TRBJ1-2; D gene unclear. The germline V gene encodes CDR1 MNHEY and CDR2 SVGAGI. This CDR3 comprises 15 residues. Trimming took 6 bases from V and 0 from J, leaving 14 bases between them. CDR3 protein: CASSPSGRANYGYTF. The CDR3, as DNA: TGTGCCAGCAGCCCCAGTGGGAGAGCTAACTATGGCTACACCTTC.

CDR3 in amino acids: CASSPTTFNTEAFF. The CDR3 coding sequence is TGCGCCAGCAGCCCGACTACCTTTAACACTGAAGCTTTCTTT. The rearrangement links TRBV5-1 to TRBJ1-1; D unresolved. Germline V gene sequence: CDR1 SGHRS, CDR2 YFSETQ. The CDR3 covers 14 residues. Trimming pared 4 bases from V and 2 bases from J, leaving 12 bases between.

The CDR3 DNA sequence: TGCAGCGTTGGGACTGCAGATACGCAGTATTTT. This sequence encodes CSVGTADTQYF. The rearrangement joins TRBV29-1 to TRBJ2-3; D possibly corresponds to TRBD2 (5 bases). The V and J ends lost 4 bases and 4 bases respectively, with 6 bases between them. Germline CDR1 and CDR2: SQVTM and ANQGSEA. The CDR3 runs to 11 residues.

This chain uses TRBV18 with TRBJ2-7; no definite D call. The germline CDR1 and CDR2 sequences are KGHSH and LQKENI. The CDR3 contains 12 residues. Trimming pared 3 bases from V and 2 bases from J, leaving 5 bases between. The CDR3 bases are TGTGCCAGCTCACCGGCAGCCTACGAGCAGTACTTC. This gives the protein CASSPAAYEQYF.

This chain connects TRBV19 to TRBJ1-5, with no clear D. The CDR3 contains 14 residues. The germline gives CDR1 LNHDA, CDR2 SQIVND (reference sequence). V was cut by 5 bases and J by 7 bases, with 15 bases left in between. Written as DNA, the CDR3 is TGTGCCAGTAGTCTTGCATCTATTCAACAGCCCCAGCATTTT. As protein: CASSLASIQQPQHF.

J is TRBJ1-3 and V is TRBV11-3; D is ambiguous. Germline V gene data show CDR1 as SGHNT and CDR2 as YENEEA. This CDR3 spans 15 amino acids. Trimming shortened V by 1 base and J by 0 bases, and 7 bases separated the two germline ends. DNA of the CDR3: TGTGCCAGCAGCTTAGGAGGCCACTCTGGAAACACCATATATTTT. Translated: CASSLGGHSGNTIYF.

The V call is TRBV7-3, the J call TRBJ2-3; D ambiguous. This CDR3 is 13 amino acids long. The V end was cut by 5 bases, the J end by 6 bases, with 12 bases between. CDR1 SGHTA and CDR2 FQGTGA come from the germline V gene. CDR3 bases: TGTGCCAGCAGCATGGCAGGTGGGGATACGCAGTATTTT. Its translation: CASSMAGGDTQYF. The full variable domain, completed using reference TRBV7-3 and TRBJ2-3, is GAGVSQTPSNKVTEKGKYVELRCDPISGHTALYWYRQSLGQGPEFLIYFQGTGAADDSGLPNDRFFAVRPEGSVSTLKIQRTERGDSAVYLCASSMAGGDTQYFGPGTRLTVL.

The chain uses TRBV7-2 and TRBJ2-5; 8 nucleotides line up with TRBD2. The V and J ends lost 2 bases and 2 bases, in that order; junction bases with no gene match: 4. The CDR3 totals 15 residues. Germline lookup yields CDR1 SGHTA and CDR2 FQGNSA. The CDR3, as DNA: TGTGCCAGCAGCTTATATCGGGGGGGACAAGAGACCCAGTACTTC. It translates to CASSLYRGGQETQYF.

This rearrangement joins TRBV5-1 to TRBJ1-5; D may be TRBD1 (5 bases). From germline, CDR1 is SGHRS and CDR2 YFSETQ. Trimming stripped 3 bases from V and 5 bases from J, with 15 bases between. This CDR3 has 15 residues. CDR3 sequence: CASSWGVDGHQPQHF. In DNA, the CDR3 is TGCGCCAGCAGCTGGGGGGTCGACGGCCATCAGCCCCAGCATTTT.

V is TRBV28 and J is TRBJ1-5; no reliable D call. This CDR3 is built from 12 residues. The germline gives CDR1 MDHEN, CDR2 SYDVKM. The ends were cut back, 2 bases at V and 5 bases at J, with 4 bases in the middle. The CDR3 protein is CASSLRHQPQHF. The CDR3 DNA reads TGTGCCAGCAGTTTACGTCATCAGCCCCAGCATTTT.

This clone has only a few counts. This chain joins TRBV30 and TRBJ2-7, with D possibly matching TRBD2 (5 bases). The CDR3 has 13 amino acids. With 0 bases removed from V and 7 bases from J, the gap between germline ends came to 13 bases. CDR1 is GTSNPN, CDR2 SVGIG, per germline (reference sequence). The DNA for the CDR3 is TGTGCCTGGAGTGTAGGTCTCCGAGGGGAGCAGTACTTC. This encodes CAWSVGLRGEQYF.

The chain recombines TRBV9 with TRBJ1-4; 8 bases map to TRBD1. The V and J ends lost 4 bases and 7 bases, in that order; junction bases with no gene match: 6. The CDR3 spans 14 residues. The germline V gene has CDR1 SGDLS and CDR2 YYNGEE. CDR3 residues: CASSRTDRGEKLFF. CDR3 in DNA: TGTGCCAGCAGCCGAACCGACAGGGGTGAAAAACTGTTTTTT.

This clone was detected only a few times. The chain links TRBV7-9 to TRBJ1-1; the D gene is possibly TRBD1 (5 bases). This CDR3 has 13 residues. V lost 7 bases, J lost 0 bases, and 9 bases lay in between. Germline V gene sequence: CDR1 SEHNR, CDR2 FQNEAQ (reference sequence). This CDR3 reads CASTWGVNTEAFF. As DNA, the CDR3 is TGTGCCAGCACCTGGGGGGTGAACACTGAAGCTTTCTTT.

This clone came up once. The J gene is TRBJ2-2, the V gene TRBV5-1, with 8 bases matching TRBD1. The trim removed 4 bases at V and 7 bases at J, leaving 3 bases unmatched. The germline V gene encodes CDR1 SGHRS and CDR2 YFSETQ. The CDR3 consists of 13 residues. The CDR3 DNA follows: TGCGCCAGCAGCCGAACAGGGGGCGGGGAGCTGTTTTTT. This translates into CASSRTGGGELFF.

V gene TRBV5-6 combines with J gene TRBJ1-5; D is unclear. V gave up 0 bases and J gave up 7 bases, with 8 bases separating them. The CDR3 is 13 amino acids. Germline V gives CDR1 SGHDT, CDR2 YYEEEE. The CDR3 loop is CASSLGAGQPQHF. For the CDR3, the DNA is TGTGCCAGCAGCTTGGGAGCGGGACAGCCCCAGCATTTT. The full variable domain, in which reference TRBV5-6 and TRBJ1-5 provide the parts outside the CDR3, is DAGVTQSPTHLIKTRGQQVTLRCSPKSGHDTVSWYQQALGQGPQFIFQYYEEEERQRGNFPDRFSGHQFPNYSSELNVNALLLGDSALYLCASSLGAGQPQHFGDGTRLSIL.